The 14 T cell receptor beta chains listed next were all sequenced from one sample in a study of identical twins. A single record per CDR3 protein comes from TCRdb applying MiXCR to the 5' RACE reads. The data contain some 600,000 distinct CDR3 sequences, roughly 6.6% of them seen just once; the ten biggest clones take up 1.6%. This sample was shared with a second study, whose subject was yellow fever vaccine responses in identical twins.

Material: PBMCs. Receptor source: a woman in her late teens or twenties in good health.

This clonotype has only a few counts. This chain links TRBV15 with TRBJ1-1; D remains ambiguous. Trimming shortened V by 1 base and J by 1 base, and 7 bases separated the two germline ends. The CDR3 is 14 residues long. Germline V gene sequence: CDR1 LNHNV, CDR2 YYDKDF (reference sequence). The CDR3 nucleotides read TGTGCCACCAGCAGAGTATGGGGGAACACTGAAGCTTTCTTT. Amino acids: CATSRVWGNTEAFF.

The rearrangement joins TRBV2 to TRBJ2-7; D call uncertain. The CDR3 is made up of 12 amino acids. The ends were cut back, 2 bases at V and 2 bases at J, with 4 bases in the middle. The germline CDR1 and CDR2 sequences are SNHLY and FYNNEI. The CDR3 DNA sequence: TGTGCCAGCAGTGAACGTCCCTACGAGCAGTACTTC. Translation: CASSERPYEQYF.

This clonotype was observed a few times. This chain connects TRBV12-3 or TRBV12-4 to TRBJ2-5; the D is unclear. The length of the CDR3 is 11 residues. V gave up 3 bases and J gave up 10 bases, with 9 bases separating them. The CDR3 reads CASSFPEDQYF. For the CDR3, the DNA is TGTGCCAGCAGTTTCCCCGAGGACCAGTACTTC.

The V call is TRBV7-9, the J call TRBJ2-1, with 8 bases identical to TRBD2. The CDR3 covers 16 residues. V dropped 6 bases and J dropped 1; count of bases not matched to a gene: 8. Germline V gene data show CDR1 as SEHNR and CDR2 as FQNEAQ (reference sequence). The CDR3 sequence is CASRAAGGGSYNEQFF. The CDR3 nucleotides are TGTGCCAGCAGGGCCGCGGGGGGCGGGTCCTACAATGAGCAGTTCTTC.

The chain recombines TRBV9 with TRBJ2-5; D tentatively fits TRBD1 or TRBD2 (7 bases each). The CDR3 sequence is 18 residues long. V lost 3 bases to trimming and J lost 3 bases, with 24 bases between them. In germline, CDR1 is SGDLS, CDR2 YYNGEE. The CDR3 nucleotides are TGTGCCAGCAGCGCAGGAGTCGGGGGAGGGGGCCTTAAAGAGACCCAGTACTTC. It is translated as CASSAGVGGGGLKETQYF.

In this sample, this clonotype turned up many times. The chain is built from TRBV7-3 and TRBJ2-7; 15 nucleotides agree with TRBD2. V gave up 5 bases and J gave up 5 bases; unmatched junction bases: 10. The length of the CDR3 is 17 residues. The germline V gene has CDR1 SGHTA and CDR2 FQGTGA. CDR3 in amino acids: CASSPSGGLAGGNEQYF. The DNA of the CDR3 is TGTGCCAGCAGCCCCAGCGGGGGACTAGCGGGAGGTAACGAGCAGTACTTC. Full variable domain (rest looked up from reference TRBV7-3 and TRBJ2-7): GAGVSQTPSNKVTEKGKYVELRCDPISGHTALYWYRQSLGQGPEFLIYFQGTGAADDSGLPNDRFFAVRPEGSVSTLKIQRTERGDSAVYLCASSPSGGLAGGNEQYFGPGTRLTVT.

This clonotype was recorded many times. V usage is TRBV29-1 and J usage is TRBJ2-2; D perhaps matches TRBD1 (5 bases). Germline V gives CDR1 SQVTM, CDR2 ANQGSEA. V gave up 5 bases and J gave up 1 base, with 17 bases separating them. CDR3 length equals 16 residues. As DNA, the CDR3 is TGCAGCGTTCCGCGACTGGGGCCGGGGAACACCGGGGAGCTGTTTTTT. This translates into CSVPRLGPGNTGELFF.

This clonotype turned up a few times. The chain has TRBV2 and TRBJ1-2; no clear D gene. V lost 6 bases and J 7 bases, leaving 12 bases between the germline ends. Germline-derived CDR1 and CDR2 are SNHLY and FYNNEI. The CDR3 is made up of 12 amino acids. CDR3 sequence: CASSQASGGYTF. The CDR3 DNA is TGTGCCAGCAGCCAAGCTTCTGGTGGCTACACCTTC.

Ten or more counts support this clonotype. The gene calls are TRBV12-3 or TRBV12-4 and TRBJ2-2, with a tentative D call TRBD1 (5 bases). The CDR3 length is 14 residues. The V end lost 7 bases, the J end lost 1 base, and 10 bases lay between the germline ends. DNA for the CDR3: TGTGCCAGCAAAGAACAGGAGAACACCGGGGAGCTGTTTTTT. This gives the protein CASKEQENTGELFF.

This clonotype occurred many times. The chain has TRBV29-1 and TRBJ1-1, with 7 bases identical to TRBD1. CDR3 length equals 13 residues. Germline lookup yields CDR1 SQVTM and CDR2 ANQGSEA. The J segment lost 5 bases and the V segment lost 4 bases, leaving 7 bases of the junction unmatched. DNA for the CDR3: TGCAGCGTTGGGGCAGGGGGAAGGACTGAAGCTTTCTTT. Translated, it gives CSVGAGGRTEAFF.

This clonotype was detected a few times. CDR3 residues: CASSPPAGGDRETQYF. For the CDR3, the DNA is TGCGCCAGCAGCCCCCCGGCGGGGGGAGACCGAGAGACCCAGTACTTC. The V gene is TRBV5-1, the J gene TRBJ2-5, with 8 bases aligning to TRBD2. The CDR3 extends over 16 amino acids. From germline, CDR1 is SGHRS and CDR2 YFSETQ. V was pared by 4 bases and J by 4 bases, with 12 bases of the junction left unmatched.

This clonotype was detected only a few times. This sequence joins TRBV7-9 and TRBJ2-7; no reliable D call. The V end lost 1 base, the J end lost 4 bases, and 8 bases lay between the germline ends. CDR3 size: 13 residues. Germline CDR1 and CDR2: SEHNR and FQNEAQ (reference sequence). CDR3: CASSLVGRYEQYV. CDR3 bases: TGTGCCAGCAGCTTAGTTGGACGGTACGAGCAGTACGTC.

The CDR3 DNA follows: TGTGCCAGCAACACGGATAGCAATCAGCCCCAGCATTTT. This gives the protein CASNTDSNQPQHF. V usage is TRBV6-1 and J usage is TRBJ1-5; D ambiguous. Trimming took 7 bases from V and 0 from J, leaving 7 bases between them. CDR3 length: 13 amino acids. Germline-derived CDR1 and CDR2 are MNHNS and SASEGT.

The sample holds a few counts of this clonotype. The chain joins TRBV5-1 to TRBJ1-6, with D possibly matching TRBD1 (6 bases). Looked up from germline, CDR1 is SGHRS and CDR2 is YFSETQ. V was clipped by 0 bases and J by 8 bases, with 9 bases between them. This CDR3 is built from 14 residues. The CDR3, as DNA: TGCGCCAGCAGCTTGGGACAGGAGCATTCACCCCTCCACTTT. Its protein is CASSLGQEHSPLHF. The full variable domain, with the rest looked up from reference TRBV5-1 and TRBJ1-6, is KAGVTQTPRYLIKTRGQQVTLSCSPISGHRSVSWYQQTPGQGLQFLFEYFSETQRNKGNFPGRFSGRQFSNSRSEMNVSTLELGDSALYLCASSLGQEHSPLHFGNGTRLTVT.